This T cell receptor beta chain was found in a study of tumor and adjacent non-tumor tissue in lung cancer. Study background: There were fewer than 15 adenocarcinoma, a couple of squamous cell carcinoma and 1 small cell lung cancer cases. Samples averaged around 3.9 million productive TCRbeta reads each.

Germline V CDR1 and CDR2: SEHNR, FQNEAQ (reference sequence). CDR3 size: 14 residues. V lost 4 bases and J 9 bases, leaving 16 bases between the germline ends. A modified ARM-PCR protocol with three rounds of nested PCR amplified TCRbeta. TCRdb re-derived calls from the multiplex PCR reads in MiXCR, one entry per CDR3 protein. The table lists roughly 90,000 distinct CDR3 sequences, more than 75% of them singletons, with 21% in the top ten. There are many counts of this clonotype. The template was RNA from unsorted bulk tissue. More than 3 cm separated this lung sample from the edge of the tumor. Sequencing was performed on distant non-tumor lung tissue. The chain joins TRBV7-9 to TRBJ2-1; D may be TRBD2 (6 bases). This receptor was identified in a woman in her forties or fifties with non-small cell lung cancer. The CDR3, as DNA: TGTGCCAGCAGCTCCCCCCATGCGGGAATTGAGCAGTTCTTC. It is translated as CASSSPHAGIEQFF.